This record looks at one T cell receptor (beta chain) sequence and its context. The antigen remains unidentified. Stem cell-like memory, regulatory, central memory and naive CD4+ cells were sorted via CD45RO/CCR7/CD25/CD127/CD95/CD27. The data were obtained in a study of beta chain features in type 1 diabetes. Reverse transcription of all isolated RNA meant that expressed TCRB transcripts were sequenced. TCRdb's copy holds only in-frame clones and misses some; the assay was immunoSEQ multiplex PCR. Seen here are about 160,000 clones, roughly 60% observed once, and the top ten hold about 0.1%. Study outcomes and limitations: A definitive answer on HLA type influencing TCRB rearrangement was not reached here. Comparison showed that naive, central memory and Treg TCRB repertoires appeared more similar among patients than among healthy donors. TCRB CDR3s were moderately but significantly shorter in Type 1 diabetes patients in all four CD4+ subsets.

The V gene lost 5 bases and the J gene lost 2 bases, with 6 bases spanning the gap. The CDR3 extends over 11 amino acids. In germline, CDR1 is GTSNPN, CDR2 SVGIG (reference sequence). The chain has TRBV30 and TRBJ1-2; D is uncertain. The receptor comes from a man aged 25-45 years with type 1 diabetes. Source material: naive CD4+ T cells from blood. Written as DNA, the CDR3 is TGTGCCTGGGACGCGAACTATGGCTACACCTTC. Translated: CAWDANYGYTF.